The sequence of this TCR beta chain was determined in a study of beta chain features in type 1 diabetes (dated by TCRdb to the late 2010s). Study-wide context: Patients and healthy donors did not differ in mean age, gender distribution, total cell number or subset yield. A total of roughly 99,000,000 sorted cells were examined across all samples, and the number of cells per subset was strongly correlated with RNA yield. The study compared TCRB repertoires of sorted circulating CD4+ T cell subsets between recently diagnosed type 1 diabetes patients and matched healthy donors. Regulatory and stem cell-like memory subsets were obtained from only 8 patients and about eight healthy donors, while naive and central memory subsets were obtained from all 30 or so donors.

In the case of this clone: The antigen it binds to is not known. Base qualities are not at hand, and no much larger clone is one base apart.

All of the isolated RNA was reverse transcribed with the High Capacity cDNA Reverse Transcription Kit, so expressed TCRB transcripts were sequenced. Deep immunoSEQ sequencing was performed on naive, central memory and regulatory T cell samples, with an average of roughly 3.3 million total reads per sample. Sorted cells were lysed in RLT buffer, and RNA was extracted using DNase-treated RNeasy Micro or Mini kits according to cell number. Each cell subset was processed separately to prevent cross-contamination, with patient and healthy donor samples processed together. The immunoSEQ multiplex PCR was used to amplify TCRB sequences from cDNA, yielding 87-bp fragments that span the CDR3 region. Amplicons were sequenced on the Illumina HiSeq platform. Under the source paper's analysis protocol: PCR bias was corrected computationally using synthetic template baselines, and reads within Hamming distance 2 were collapsed, with unmergeable singletons discarded. By aligning reads against IMGT, V, D and J genes, CDR3 length, and insertions or deletions at six rearrangement sites were assigned. Clonotype counts were normalized to sorted cell number within each subset before computing true diversity and Gini coefficients with the tcR R package. The overlap coefficient, calculated on TCRB nucleotide sequences, was used to measure repertoire sharing. Out-of-frame TCRB sequences from naive cells were analyzed to stand in for the pre-selection repertoire. This is the immuneACCESS table as TCRdb keeps it, with only in-frame sequences that have V and J called. A part of the clones is gone; compared with another copy, unresolved V genes explain less than half, and the rest is unexplained. V, J and clone size reflect that table, while D and trimming were determined from the DNA. The sample records approximately 380,000 clones, roughly 16% of which are singletons. The ten top clones hold about 0.02% of the sample.

A single peripheral blood draw of approximately 0.11 L on average was collected from each donor into heparinised tubes. A BD FACSAria II was used to sort naive, central memory, regulatory and stem cell-like memory CD4+ T cells with a panel that included CD45RO, CCR7, CD25, CD127, CD95 and CD27. A purity above 95% was achieved for all sorted populations. PBMCs were isolated immediately by Lymphoprep density gradient centrifugation and stained directly without culture. So that batch effects would be minimized, each experiment stained and sorted samples in pairs, pairing one healthy donor with one patient. The paper's findings and limits, for the study overall: At VDJ recombination sites, patients with type 1 diabetes made fewer insertions and deleted more nucleotides, a pattern implying thymic rearrangement abnormalities. Because small numbers of individuals were included in the HLA sub-analyses, any influence of HLA type on TCRB rearrangement was left unresolved. Because cDNA was sequenced instead of genomic DNA, activated cells with high expression could be over-represented, although the groups did not differ in activation or CD3 levels. A moderate but significant shortening of TCRB CDR3 length was observed in type 1 diabetes patients in all four CD4+ subsets. Shorter templates might be favored by PCR, yet because patient and control samples were amplified and corrected together, any such skew would affect both groups equally. Naive, central memory and regulatory TCRB repertoires appeared to be more similar among patients than among healthy donors.

Reading from cysteine to phenylalanine, the CDR3 counts 13 amino acids. Only the CDR3 DNA stays, 39 bases, in frame from base 1. The trim is 2 bases for V and 3 bases for J, with a gap of 8 bases between the germline ends. CDR1 and CDR2, per the germline V gene, are MNHEY and SVGAGI. Sequenced sample: naive CD4+ T cells from blood. The label giving this sample's cell subset or site can be read as: true naive CD4+ T cells. The rearrangement joined TRBV6-5 to TRBJ2-7; TRBD1 is a possible D gene, resting on 5 matching bases. The TCR comes from a woman aged 18-29 years in good health. The DNA sequence reads TGTGCCAGCAGTTACAACAGGAACTACGAGCAGTACTTC. It translates to CASSYNRNYEQYF.